The source of this TCR beta chain is a study of blood T cell repertoires in COVID-19. Study overall: Samples representing acute and convalescent COVID-19 were sourced from the United States, Italy and Spain. From T cells, B-cell-depleted T cells, or PBMCs came the material, which was cDNA or gDNA.

V lost 2 bases to trimming and J lost 4 bases; unmatched junction nucleotides: 7. Germline V CDR1 and CDR2: MRHNA, SNTAGT. This CDR3 region has 15 residues. In the original workflow: The authors estimated nucleated cell counts from reference gene primer amplification. Clones were read by immunoSEQ multiplex PCR, and TCRdb kept only the in-frame ones, dropping some. The V and J calls and the clone size are those of that table, but D and trimming were determined from the DNA. Among 95,000 to 150,000 clones listed, 87% were seen once. The receptor comes from a woman aged 70-85 years with acute or convalescent COVID-19. The chain joins TRBV6-4 to TRBJ1-2; TRBD1 matches 7 bases. The sequenced sample consisted of peripheral blood. CDR3 sequence: CASSDGSQGVYGYTF. The CDR3 DNA is TGTGCCAGCAGTGACGGGAGTCAGGGGGTCTATGGCTACACCTTC.